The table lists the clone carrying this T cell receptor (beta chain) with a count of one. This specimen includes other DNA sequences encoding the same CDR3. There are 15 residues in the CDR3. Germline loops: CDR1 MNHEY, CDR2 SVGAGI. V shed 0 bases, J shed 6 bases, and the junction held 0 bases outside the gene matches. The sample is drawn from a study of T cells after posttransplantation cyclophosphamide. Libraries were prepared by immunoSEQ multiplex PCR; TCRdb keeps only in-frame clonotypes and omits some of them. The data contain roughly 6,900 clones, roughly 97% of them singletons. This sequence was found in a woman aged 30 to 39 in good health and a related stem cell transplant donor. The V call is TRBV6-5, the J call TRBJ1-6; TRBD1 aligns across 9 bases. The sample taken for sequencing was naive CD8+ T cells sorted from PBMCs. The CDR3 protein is CASSYSGQGNSPLHF. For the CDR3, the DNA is TGTGCCAGCAGTTACTCGGGACAGGGTAATTCACCCCTCCACTTT.